The rows below give T cell receptor beta chains drawn from one sample of a study of T-cell reconstitution after alpha-beta-depleted transplantation in children. TCRdb used MiXCR to reprocess the PCR reads, holding one entry per CDR3 protein. The sample holds about 50,000 distinct CDR3 sequences, about 5.7% seen once. This sample comprised PBMCs, mostly from graft donor cells, obtained 60 days after TCRalphabeta/CD19-depleted stem cell transplant. These receptors were taken from a female patient aged 2-10 years who had a stem cell transplant for aplastic anemia, so the T cells may come from the graft donor. The conserved cysteine and the conserved F or W are not part of the CDR3 here. A D gene is named only where the DNA matches it firmly. The listing skips clone size in some rows; elsewhere it reads once, few, many or a size class.

size	V	D	CDR3
many	TRBV12-3/TRBV12-4	.	ASRAGDGLPGELF
many	TRBV4-2	.	ASSQVSTDTQY
many	TRBV20-1	TRBD2	SAFLREDGTQY
many	TRBV9	TRBD2	ASSVTPTSATDAQY
many	TRBV6-5	TRBD1	ASSQTGGEETQY
many	TRBV20-1	.	SANGGELRTDTQY
many	TRBV7-9	.	ASSFGWSGQPQH
.	TRBV5-1	.	ASTREAAGDTQY
.	TRBV4-1	.	ASGIDRGAYNSPLH
few	TRBV14	.	ASSQEGDRVYNEQF
many	TRBV5-1	.	ASSFRGDEQF